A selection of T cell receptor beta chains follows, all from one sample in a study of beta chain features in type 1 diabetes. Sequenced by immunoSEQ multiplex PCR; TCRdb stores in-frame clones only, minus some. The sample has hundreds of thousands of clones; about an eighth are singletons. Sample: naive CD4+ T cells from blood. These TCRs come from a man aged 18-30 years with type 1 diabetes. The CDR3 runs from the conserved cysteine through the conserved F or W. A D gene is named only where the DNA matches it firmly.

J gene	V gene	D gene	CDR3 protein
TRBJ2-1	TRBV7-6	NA	CASSSLDRYNEQFF
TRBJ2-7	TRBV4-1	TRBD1	CASSQGWGTGTHEQYF
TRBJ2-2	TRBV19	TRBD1	CASSVGQGANGELFF
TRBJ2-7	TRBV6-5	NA	CASSFLYEQYF
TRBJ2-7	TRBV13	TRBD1	CASSFRTGSYEQYF
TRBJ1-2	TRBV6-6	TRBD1	CASSRTGGFNYGYTF
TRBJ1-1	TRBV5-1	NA	CASSLGTYPNTEAFF
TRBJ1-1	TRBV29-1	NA	CSVERRMNTEAFF
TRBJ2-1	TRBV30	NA	CAWSYRGRNEQFF
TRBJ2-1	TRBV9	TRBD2	CASSPGLAGGFTYNEQFF
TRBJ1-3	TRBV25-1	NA	CASSEAGSGNTIYF
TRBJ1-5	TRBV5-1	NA	CASSSLSGSDQPQHF